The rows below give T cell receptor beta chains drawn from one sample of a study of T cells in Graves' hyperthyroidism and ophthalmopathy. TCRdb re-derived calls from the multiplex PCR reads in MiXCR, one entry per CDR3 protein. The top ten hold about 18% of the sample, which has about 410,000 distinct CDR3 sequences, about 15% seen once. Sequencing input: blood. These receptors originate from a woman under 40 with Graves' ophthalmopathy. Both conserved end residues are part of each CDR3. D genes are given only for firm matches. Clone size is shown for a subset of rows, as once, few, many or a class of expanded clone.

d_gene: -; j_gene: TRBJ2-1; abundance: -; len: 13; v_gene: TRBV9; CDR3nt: TGTGCCAGCAGCGTAAATAGCATAGGTGAGCAGTTCTTC; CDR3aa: CASSVNSIGEQFF
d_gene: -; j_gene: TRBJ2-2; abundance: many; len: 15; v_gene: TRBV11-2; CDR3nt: TGTGCCAGCAGCTTTTCCGGGGCTAACACCGGGGAGCTGTTTTTT; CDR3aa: CASSFSGANTGELFF
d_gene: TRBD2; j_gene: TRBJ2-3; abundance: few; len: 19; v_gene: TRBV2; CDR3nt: TGTGCCACCAGTGACTACGGGGGGGAACGTCCCTTAAACACAGATACGCAGTATTTT; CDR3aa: CATSDYGGERPLNTDTQYF
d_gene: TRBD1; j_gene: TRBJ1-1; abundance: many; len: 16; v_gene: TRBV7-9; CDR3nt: TGTGCCAGCAGCTTAGACGACAGGGGGATAAACACTGAAGCTTTCTTT; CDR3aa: CASSLDDRGINTEAFF
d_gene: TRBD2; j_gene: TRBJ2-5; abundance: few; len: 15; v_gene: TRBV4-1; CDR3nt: TGCGCCAGCAGCAAGGGACTAGCGGATGGAGAGACCCAGTACTTC; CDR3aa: CASSKGLADGETQYF
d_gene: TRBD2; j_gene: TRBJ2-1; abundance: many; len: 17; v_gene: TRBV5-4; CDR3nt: TGTGCCAGCAGCTCCAGACTAGCGGGAAGCTCCTACAATGAGCAGTTCTTC; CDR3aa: CASSSRLAGSSYNEQFF
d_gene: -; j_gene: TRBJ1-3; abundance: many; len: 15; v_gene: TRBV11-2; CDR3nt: TGTGCCAGCAGCTTAGAATTCTTCTCTGGAAACACCATATATTTT; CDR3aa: CASSLEFFSGNTIYF
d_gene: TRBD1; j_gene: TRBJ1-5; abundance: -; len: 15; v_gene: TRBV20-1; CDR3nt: TGCAGTGCTACCGCAACGGGACAGGGAAACCAGCCCCAGCATTTT; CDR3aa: CSATATGQGNQPQHF
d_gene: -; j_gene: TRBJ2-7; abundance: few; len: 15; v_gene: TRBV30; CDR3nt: TGTACCTGGAGGATGACAGGCAAAATCTCCTACGAGCAGTACTTC; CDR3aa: CTWRMTGKISYEQYF
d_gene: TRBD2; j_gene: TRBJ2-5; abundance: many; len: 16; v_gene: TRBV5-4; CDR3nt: TGTGCCAGCAGCTTGTCGGCAACTAGCGGGGGAGAGACCCAGTACTTC; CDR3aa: CASSLSATSGGETQYF
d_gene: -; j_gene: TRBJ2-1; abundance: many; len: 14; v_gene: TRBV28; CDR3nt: TGTGCCAGCAGTTTAGTCAGGGTCGGGAATGAGCAGTTCTTC; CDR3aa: CASSLVRVGNEQFF
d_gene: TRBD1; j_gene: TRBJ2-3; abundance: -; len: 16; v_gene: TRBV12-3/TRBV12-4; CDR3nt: TGTGCCAGCAACATAGGACAGGGGTGGAGCACAGATACGCAGTATTTT; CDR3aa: CASNIGQGWSTDTQYF
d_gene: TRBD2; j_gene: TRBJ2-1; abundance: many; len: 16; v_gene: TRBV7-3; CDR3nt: TGTGCCAGCAGCTCAACCGGGACTAGCTCCTACAATGAGCAGTTCTTC; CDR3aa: CASSSTGTSSYNEQFF
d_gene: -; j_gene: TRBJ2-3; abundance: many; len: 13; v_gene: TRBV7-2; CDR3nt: TGTGCCAGCAGCTTAGATACTTGGGATACGCAGTATTTT; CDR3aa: CASSLDTWDTQYF
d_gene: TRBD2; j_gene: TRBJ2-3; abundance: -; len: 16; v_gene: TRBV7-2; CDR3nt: TGTGCCAGCACTCCTAGCGGGGGGGAAAACACAGATACGCAGTATTTT; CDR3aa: CASTPSGGENTDTQYF
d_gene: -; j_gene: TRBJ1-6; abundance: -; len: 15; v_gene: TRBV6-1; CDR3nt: TGTGCCAGCACCCCCGGGGGCGGAGTGGGTTCACCCCTCCACTTT; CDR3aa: CASTPGGGVGSPLHF
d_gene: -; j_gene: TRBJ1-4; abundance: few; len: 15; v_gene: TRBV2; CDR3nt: TGTGCCAGCAGTGAAAAGATTGCAACTAATGAAAAACTGTTTTTT; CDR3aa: CASSEKIATNEKLFF
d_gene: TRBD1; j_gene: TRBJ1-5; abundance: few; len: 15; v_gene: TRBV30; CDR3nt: TGTGCCTGGAGTGTACAGGGGGCGAGCAATCAGCCCCAGCATTTT; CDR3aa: CAWSVQGASNQPQHF
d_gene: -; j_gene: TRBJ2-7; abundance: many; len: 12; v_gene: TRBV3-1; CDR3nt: TGTGCCAGCAGCCAAGATTACTACGAGCAGTACTTC; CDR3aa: CASSQDYYEQYF
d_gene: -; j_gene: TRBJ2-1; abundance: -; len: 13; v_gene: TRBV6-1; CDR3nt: TGTGCCAGCAGTTTTGACCATAACAATGAGCAGTTCTTC; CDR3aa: CASSFDHNNEQFF
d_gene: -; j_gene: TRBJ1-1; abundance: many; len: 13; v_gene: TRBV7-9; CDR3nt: TGTGCCAGCAGCTTAGGTTTGACGACTGAAGCTTTCTTT; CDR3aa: CASSLGLTTEAFF
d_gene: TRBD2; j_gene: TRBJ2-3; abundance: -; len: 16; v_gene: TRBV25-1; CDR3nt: TGTGCCAGCAGTGGGGGGCCTAGCGGGGGGTCAGATACGCAGTATTTT; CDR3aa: CASSGGPSGGSDTQYF
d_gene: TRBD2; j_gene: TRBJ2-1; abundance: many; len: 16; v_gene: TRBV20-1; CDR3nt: TGCAGTGCTACCGCGGGGGCGGGACTAGCCGAGGGTGAGCAGTTCTTC; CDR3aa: CSATAGAGLAEGEQFF
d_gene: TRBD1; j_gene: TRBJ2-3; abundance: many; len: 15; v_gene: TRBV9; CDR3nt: TGTGCCAGCAGCGGATCACAGGGGTCCGGGGATACGCAGTATTTT; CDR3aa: CASSGSQGSGDTQYF
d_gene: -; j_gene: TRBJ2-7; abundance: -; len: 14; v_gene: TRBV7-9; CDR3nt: TGTGCCAGCAGCCCCCCGTTTGAAGGGTACGAGCAGTACTTC; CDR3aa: CASSPPFEGYEQYF
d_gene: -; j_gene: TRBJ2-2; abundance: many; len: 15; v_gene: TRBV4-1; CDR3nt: TGCGCCAGCAGCCAAGCGGCAGCGAACACCGGGGAGCTGTTTTTT; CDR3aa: CASSQAAANTGELFF
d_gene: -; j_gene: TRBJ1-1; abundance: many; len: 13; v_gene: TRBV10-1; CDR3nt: TGCGCCAGCAGTGAGTCGATGGGCACTGAAGCTTTCTTT; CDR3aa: CASSESMGTEAFF
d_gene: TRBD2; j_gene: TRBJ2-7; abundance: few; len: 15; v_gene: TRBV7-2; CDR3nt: TGCGCCAGCAGCCCGCGTCGGGGGGGCGCGTCCGAGCAGTACTTC; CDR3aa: CASSPRRGGASEQYF
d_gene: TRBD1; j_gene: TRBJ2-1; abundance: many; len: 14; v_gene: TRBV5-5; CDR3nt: TGTGCCAGCAGCCCGTGGACAGGGGACAATGAGCAGTTCTTC; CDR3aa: CASSPWTGDNEQFF
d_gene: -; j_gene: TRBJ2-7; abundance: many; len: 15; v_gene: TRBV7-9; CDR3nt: TGTGCCAGCAGCTTCGTGTCAGGATACTCCTACGAGCAGTACTTC; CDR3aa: CASSFVSGYSYEQYF
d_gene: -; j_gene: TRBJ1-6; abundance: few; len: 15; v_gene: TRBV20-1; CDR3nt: TGCAGTGCTAGACCTGAACTTGGGGACAATTCACCCCTCCACTTT; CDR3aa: CSARPELGDNSPLHF
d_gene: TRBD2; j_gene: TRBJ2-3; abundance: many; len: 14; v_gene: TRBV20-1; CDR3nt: TGCAGTGCTACGACTAGCGGGGTTAGCGATACGCAGTATTTT; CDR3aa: CSATTSGVSDTQYF
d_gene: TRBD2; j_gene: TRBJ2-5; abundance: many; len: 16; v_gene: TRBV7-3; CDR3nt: TGTGCCAGCAGCCCACGGGGGGACGGGAGGCAAGAGACCCAGTACTTC; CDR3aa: CASSPRGDGRQETQYF
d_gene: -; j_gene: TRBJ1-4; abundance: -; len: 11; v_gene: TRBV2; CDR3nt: TGTGCCAGCAGCGCCGGTGAAAAACTGTTTTTT; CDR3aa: CASSAGEKLFF
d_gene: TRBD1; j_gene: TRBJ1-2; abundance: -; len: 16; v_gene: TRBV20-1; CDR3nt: TGCAGTGCTAGACCACCTGTGCAGGGGGCTAACTATGGCTACACCTTC; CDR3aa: CSARPPVQGANYGYTF
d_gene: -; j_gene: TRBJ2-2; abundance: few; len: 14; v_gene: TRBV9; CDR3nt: TGTGCCAGCAGCGTAGCCAGGGAATCCGGGGAGCTGTTTTTT; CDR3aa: CASSVARESGELFF
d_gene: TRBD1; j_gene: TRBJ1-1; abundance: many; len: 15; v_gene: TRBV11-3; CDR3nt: TGTGCCAGCAGCTTAATGGGGACAGCGAACACTGAAGCTTTCTTT; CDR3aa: CASSLMGTANTEAFF
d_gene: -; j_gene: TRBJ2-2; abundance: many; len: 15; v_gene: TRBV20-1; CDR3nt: TGCAGTGCTAGAGATCCTACAGAAATAACCGGGGAGCTGTTTTTT; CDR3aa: CSARDPTEITGELFF
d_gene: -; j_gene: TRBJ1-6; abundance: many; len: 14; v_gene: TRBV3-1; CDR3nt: TGTGCCAGCAGCCCGGACGCCTATAATTCACCCCTCCACTTT; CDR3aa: CASSPDAYNSPLHF
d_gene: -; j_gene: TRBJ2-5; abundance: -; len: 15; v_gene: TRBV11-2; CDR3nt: TGTGCCAGCAGCTTAGATCAGCAGGGGAAAGAGACCCAGTACTTC; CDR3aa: CASSLDQQGKETQYF
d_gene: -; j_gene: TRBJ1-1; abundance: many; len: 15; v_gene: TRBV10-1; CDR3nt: TGCGCCAGCAGTGCTATGGGGCAGGGAGAAACTGAAGCTTTCTTT; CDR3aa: CASSAMGQGETEAFF
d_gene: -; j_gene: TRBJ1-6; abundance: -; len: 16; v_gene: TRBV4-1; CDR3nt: TGCGCCAGCAGCCAAGAGCGGGGGTCCCCTAATTCACCCCTCCACTTT; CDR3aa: CASSQERGSPNSPLHF
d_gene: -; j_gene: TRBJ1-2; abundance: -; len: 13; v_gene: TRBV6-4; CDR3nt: TGTGCCAGCAGTGACTCGTCCTTCCAGGGCTACACCTTC; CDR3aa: CASSDSSFQGYTF
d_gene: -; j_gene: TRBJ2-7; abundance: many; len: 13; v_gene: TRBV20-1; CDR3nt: TGCAGTGCTAGAGGGACAGAGAACTACGAGCAGTACTTC; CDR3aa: CSARGTENYEQYF
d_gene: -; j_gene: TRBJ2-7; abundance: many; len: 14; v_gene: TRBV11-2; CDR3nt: TGTGCCAGCATCAAGTCCCAGGGCCCCTACGAGCAGTACTTC; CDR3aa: CASIKSQGPYEQYF